One and the same sample provided the 29 T cell receptor beta chains below, sequenced in a study of T cell responses to AZD1222 COVID-19 vaccine. The method was immunoSEQ multiplex PCR; TCRdb's version includes in-frame clones alone and lacks a portion of them. This sample has about 100,000 clones, with approximately 90% found just once. Sequences were derived from peripheral blood, sampled 28 days after the second AZD1222 dose. The receptors stem from an adult who received the AZD1222 COVID-19 vaccine.

The genes are TRBV4-1 and TRBJ2-6; D remains ambiguous. The germline V gene has CDR1 MGHRA and CDR2 YSYEKL. The CDR3 consists of 15 residues. Trimming took 3 bases from V and 6 from J, leaving 12 bases between them. The CDR3 sequence: CASSHTPAEANVLTF. CDR3 bases: TGCGCCAGCAGCCACACCCCCGCTGAGGCCAACGTCCTGACTTTC.

The CDR3 spells CASSKFRQGPPPLYGYTF. CDR3 coding DNA: TGTGCCAGCAGCAAGTTCCGACAGGGGCCCCCCCCTCTCTATGGCTACACCTTC. The chain combines TRBV21-1 with TRBJ1-2; the table's D gene call, TRBD1, was not cross checked with the DNA. TRBV21-1 is termed a pseudogene. There are 18 residues in the CDR3.

The genes are TRBV2 and TRBJ1-2, with unresolved D. The CDR3 has 12 amino acids. Germline V CDR1 and CDR2: SNHLY, FYNNEI. V lost 6 bases to trimming and J lost 4 bases, with 9 bases between them. This chain's CDR3 is CASREGGYGYTF. DNA for the CDR3: TGTGCCAGCAGAGAGGGAGGCTATGGCTACACCTTC.

In this sample, this clone turned up once. The chain joins TRBV7-3 to TRBJ2-3; 9 bases are shared with TRBD2. Germline V gene lookup returns CDR1 SGHTA and CDR2 FQGTGA. CDR3 length: 17 amino acids. Germline trimming cut 4 bases from V and 6 bases from J; bases unmatched to any gene: 14. The CDR3 DNA sequence: TGTGCCAGCAGCTCCCACGGATTAGCGGGAGAAGGGGATACGCAGTATTTT. Its protein is CASSSHGLAGEGDTQYF. Looking up the rest from reference TRBV7-3 and TRBJ2-3 gives the full variable domain: GAGVSQTPSNKVTEKGKYVELRCDPISGHTALYWYRQSLGQGPEFLIYFQGTGAADDSGLPNDRFFAVRPEGSVSTLKIQRTERGDSAVYLCASSSHGLAGEGDTQYFGPGTRLTVL.

V usage is TRBV15 and J usage is TRBJ2-1; 9 bases line up with TRBD2. The trim removed 5 bases at V and 7 bases at J, leaving 21 bases unmatched. The CDR3 extends over 19 amino acids. CDR1 LNHNV and CDR2 YYDKDF come from the germline V gene (reference sequence). CDR3 amino acids: CATSSPSLMTSGGRNEQFF. DNA for the CDR3: TGTGCCACCAGCTCCCCTTCCCTGATGACTAGCGGTGGGCGGAATGAGCAGTTCTTC.

CDR3 in DNA: TGTGCCAGCAGCTTCCAGGACAGATCCTACGAGCAGTACTTC. Translated: CASSFQDRSYEQYF. The chain links TRBV5-6 to TRBJ2-7; weak D call: TRBD1 (6 bases). CDR1 is SGHDT, CDR2 YYEEEE, per germline. Between the trimmed V and J ends, which lost 2 bases and 1 base, there was a span of 10 bases. This CDR3 is 14 amino acids long.

CDR3 in amino acids: CASSVGLAGVSSYNEQFF. DNA of the CDR3: TGTGCCAGCAGCGTTGGACTAGCGGGGGTCTCCTCCTACAATGAGCAGTTCTTC. The V and J genes are TRBV9 and TRBJ2-1, with 13 bases that match TRBD2. Germline V CDR1 and CDR2: SGDLS, YYNGEE. This CDR3 comprises 18 residues. Trimming cost V 2 bases and J 0 bases; bases outside gene matches: 5.

The CDR3: CASSGSGTGSSPLHF. CDR3 in DNA: TGTGCCAGCAGCGGATCCGGGACAGGGAGTTCACCCCTCCACTTT. The rearrangement joins TRBV9 to TRBJ1-6; 9 positions match TRBD1. Germline CDR1 and CDR2: SGDLS and YYNGEE. This CDR3 spans 15 amino acids. Losses at the gene ends were 3 bases for V and 9 bases for J; bases not matched to a gene: 7.

The V gene is TRBV10-3, the J gene TRBJ1-5; 8 bases map to TRBD1. With 6 bases clipped from V and 2 bases from J, the junction kept 6 bases outside the gene matches. This CDR3 is 15 amino acids long. Per germline, CDR1 ENHRY and CDR2 SYGVKD. The CDR3 sequence: CAISQTGAGNQPQHF. The CDR3 DNA follows: TGTGCCATCAGCCAGACAGGGGCAGGCAATCAGCCCCAGCATTTT.

This clone appeared a few times. The chain recombines TRBV19 with TRBJ2-5; the D gene is possibly TRBD2 (5 bases). V was shortened by 9 bases and J by 2 bases, with 10 bases between the two germline ends. This CDR3 is 12 amino acids long. Germline assignment: CDR1 LNHDA and CDR2 SQIVND (reference sequence). The CDR3 is CASGEQQETQYF. Here the CDR3 DNA reads TGTGCCAGCGGGGAACAGCAAGAGACCCAGTACTTC.

The rearrangement joins TRBV7-3 to TRBJ2-1; 11 bases fit TRBD1. The trim removed 6 bases at V and 9 bases at J, leaving 7 bases unmatched. The CDR3 runs to 14 residues. The V gene's germline CDR1 is SGHTA and CDR2 FQGTGA. CDR3 DNA sequence: TGTGCCAGCAGTCCAGGACAGGGGGCTCTTGAGCAGTTCTTC. Translation: CASSPGQGALEQFF.

There are a few counts of this clone. The same CDR3 can be traced to other DNA sequences in this sample. The CDR3: CASRVMNTEAFF. For the CDR3, the DNA is TGTGCCAGCAGGGTTATGAACACTGAAGCTTTCTTT. The chain has TRBV12-3 or TRBV12-4 and TRBJ1-1; D remains ambiguous. The CDR3 loop spans 12 amino acids. Between the trimmed V and J ends, which lost 6 bases and 0 bases, there was a span of 5 bases.

The V gene is TRBV3-1 (or the pseudogene TRBV3-2), the J gene TRBJ2-7; either TRBD1 or TRBD2 may fit D (6 bases each). V lost 1 base to trimming and J lost 4 bases, with 20 bases between them. CDR1 and CDR2 (germline): LGHDT, YNNKEL (reference sequence). The CDR3 is 17 residues long. The CDR3 DNA is TGTGCCAGCAGCCAAGGACCCAAGGGGGGAATACGGTACGAGCAGTACTTC. This codes for CASSQGPKGGIRYEQYF.

V is TRBV7-2 and J is TRBJ2-2, with D uncertain. Deletions cut 5 bases from V and 1 base from J, with 11 bases between. CDR3 length: 15 amino acids. Germline CDR1 reads SGHTA; CDR2 reads FQGNSA. CDR3 sequence: CASSHKSVNTGELFF. The DNA of the CDR3 is TGTGCCAGCAGCCATAAATCTGTGAACACCGGGGAGCTGTTTTTT.

This chain uses TRBV18 with TRBJ2-5; a possible D gene is TRBD2 (6 bases). CDR3 length equals 13 residues. CDR1 and CDR2 from the germline V gene are KGHSH and LQKENI. V lost 3 bases, J lost 3 bases, and 8 bases lay in between. CDR3 DNA sequence: TGTGCCAGCTCACCCCGACTAGAAGAGACCCAGTACTTC. Amino acid sequence: CASSPRLEETQYF.

The J gene is TRBJ2-5, the V gene TRBV18; 7 nucleotides match TRBD1. CDR1 is KGHSH, CDR2 LQKENI, per germline. Losses at the gene ends were 8 bases for V and 5 bases for J; bases not matched to a gene: 8. CDR3 size: 13 residues. The CDR3 nucleotides read TGTGCCAGCACCTGGGACAGAGGGGAGACCCAGTACTTC. Protein sequence: CASTWDRGETQYF.

The chain links TRBV1 to TRBJ2-2; TRBD2 is the table's D call and was not checked against the DNA. TRBV1 is tagged as a pseudogene. This CDR3 comprises 14 residues. As DNA, the CDR3 is TGCACCGGTGGGGGGGGAGGAGGCACCGGGGAGCTGTTTTTT. Its protein product is CTGGGGGGTGELFF.

CDR3 residues: CATSKLAGTQETQYF. CDR3 DNA: TGTGCCACCAGCAAACTAGCGGGGACCCAAGAGACCCAGTACTTC. The chain recombines TRBV15 with TRBJ2-5; 10 bases line up with TRBD2. CDR1 is LNHNV, CDR2 YYDKDF, per germline (reference sequence). The CDR3 contains 15 residues. Germline trimming cut 4 bases from V and 1 base from J; bases unmatched to any gene: 3.

This chain connects TRBV3-1 (or the pseudogene TRBV3-2) to TRBJ1-1; D perhaps matches TRBD1 (5 bases). There are 14 residues in the CDR3. Trimming took off 0 bases at V and 9 bases at J, with 14 bases between the two ends. CDR1 and CDR2 (germline): LGHDT, YNNKEL (reference sequence). The CDR3 reads CASSQDDGGGKAFF. CDR3 nucleotide sequence: TGTGCCAGCAGCCAAGATGACGGCGGGGGGAAAGCTTTCTTT.

The chain links TRBV7-6 to TRBJ1-6; 8 bases map to TRBD1. The V gene's germline CDR1 is SGHVS and CDR2 FNYEAQ. With 6 bases clipped from V and 7 bases from J, the junction kept 2 bases outside the gene matches. The CDR3 runs to 13 residues. The CDR3 is CASRTGANSPLHF. DNA of the CDR3: TGTGCCAGCAGGACAGGGGCCAATTCACCCCTCCACTTT.

The chain employs TRBV20-1 and TRBJ1-5, with a tentative D call TRBD1 (6 bases). Trimming took off 3 bases at V and 4 bases at J, with 10 bases between the two ends. The germline gives CDR1 DFQATT, CDR2 SNEGSKA (reference sequence). This CDR3 has 13 amino acids. The CDR3 DNA sequence: TGCAGTGCTAGTTGGGGGGCGAATCAGCCCCAGCATTTT. Amino acid sequence: CSASWGANQPQHF.

The genes are TRBV3-1 (or the pseudogene TRBV3-2) and TRBJ1-2; the D is unclear. The germline gives CDR1 LGHDT, CDR2 YNNKEL (reference sequence). Trimming cost V 2 bases and J 5 bases, with 15 bases left between them. The CDR3 has 15 residues. The CDR3 DNA follows: TGTGCCAGCAGCCAACGAATGCTAGAACGGTATGGCTACACCTTC. This gives the protein CASSQRMLERYGYTF.

This clone was counted a few times. This chain connects TRBV29-1 to TRBJ1-2, with D possibly TRBD1 on 6 matching bases. This CDR3 is built from 13 residues. CDR1 is SQVTM and CDR2 is ANQGSEA in the germline V gene. The V and J ends lost 3 bases and 8 bases respectively, with 16 bases between them. CDR3 DNA sequence: TGCAGCGTTGACAAAAGGGGACAACTAGGCTACACCTTC. Protein sequence: CSVDKRGQLGYTF.

The rearrangement uses TRBV19 and TRBJ1-6; 7 positions match TRBD1. Germline lookup yields CDR1 LNHDA and CDR2 SQIVND (reference sequence). This CDR3 contains 15 residues. V lost 3 bases, J lost 13 bases, and 12 bases stayed unmatched. The CDR3 DNA is TGTGCCAGTAGTATCGCCCAAGGGGACAGCTCGCCCCTCCACTTT. Residues: CASSIAQGDSSPLHF.

The chain has TRBV4-1 and TRBJ2-2, with D perhaps TRBD2 (5 bases). The germline V gene encodes CDR1 MGHRA and CDR2 YSYEKL. V was pared by 0 bases and J by 8 bases, with 10 bases between. The CDR3 totals 14 residues. CDR3 DNA: TGCGCCAGCAGCCAAGAAGGTCGGAGGGGGGAGCTGTTTTTT. Its protein product is CASSQEGRRGELFF.

The chain joins TRBV18 to TRBJ1-4; 9 bases match TRBD1. The CDR3 consists of 17 residues. V trimming: 2 bases; J trimming: 0 bases; junction bases outside the gene matches: 4. Per the germline V gene, CDR1 is KGHSH and CDR2 is LQKENI. The DNA of the CDR3 is TGTGCCAGCTCACCAATGGGACAGGGCCCAACTAATGAAAAACTGTTTTTT. This translates into CASSPMGQGPTNEKLFF.

The chain is built from TRBV5-6 and TRBJ1-2; no reliable D call. The germline V and J ends were trimmed by 1 base and 7 bases, with 14 bases remaining between them. Germline CDR1 SGHDT, CDR2 YYEEEE. This CDR3 has 14 amino acids. This CDR3 is CASSLSYVSSGYTF. In nucleotides, the CDR3 is TGTGCCAGCAGCTTGTCCTATGTCTCTTCTGGCTACACCTTC.

The chain employs TRBV5-1 and TRBJ1-2, with 11 bases aligning to TRBD1. Unmatched junction bases numbered 12, after V lost 7 bases and J lost 1 base. The CDR3 contains 17 residues. The germline gives CDR1 SGHRS, CDR2 YFSETQ. The CDR3 DNA sequence: TGCGCCAGCGATGATGGGACAGGGGGTACCCTTAACTATGGCTACACCTTC. Its protein product is CASDDGTGGTLNYGYTF.

The rearrangement uses TRBV7-2 and TRBJ2-7; D is perhaps TRBD1 or TRBD2 (5 bases each). Per germline, CDR1 SGHTA and CDR2 FQGNSA. V lost 3 bases and J lost 0, with 9 bases in between. CDR3 size: 14 residues. In DNA form, the CDR3 reads TGTGCCAGCAGCTTCCAGGGAGTCTCCTACGAGCAGTACTTC. Translated, it gives CASSFQGVSYEQYF.